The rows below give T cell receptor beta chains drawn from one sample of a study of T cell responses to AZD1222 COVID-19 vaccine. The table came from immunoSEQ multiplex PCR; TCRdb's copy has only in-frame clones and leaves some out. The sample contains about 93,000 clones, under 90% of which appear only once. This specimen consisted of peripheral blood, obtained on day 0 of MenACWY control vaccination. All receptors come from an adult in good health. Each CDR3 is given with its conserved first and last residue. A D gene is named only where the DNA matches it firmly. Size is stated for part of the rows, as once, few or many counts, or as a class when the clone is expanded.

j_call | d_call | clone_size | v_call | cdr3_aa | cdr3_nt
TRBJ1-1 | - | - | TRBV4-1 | CASSQEAIWTEAFF | TGCGCCAGCAGCCAAGAGGCTATTTGGACTGAAGCTTTCTTT
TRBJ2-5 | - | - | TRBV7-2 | CASSTRGTQYF | TGTGCCAGCAGCACCCGAGGGACCCAGTACTTC
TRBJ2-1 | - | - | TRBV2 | CASMKQGLRSYNEQFF | TGTGCCAGCATGAAACAGGGTCTGAGATCCTACAATGAGCAGTTCTTC
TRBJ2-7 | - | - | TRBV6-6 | CASKDPLAYEQYF | TGTGCCAGCAAAGACCCGCTAGCCTACGAGCAGTACTTC
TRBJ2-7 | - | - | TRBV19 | CASSMGRTYEQYF | TGTGCCAGTAGTATGGGCAGGACCTACGAGCAGTACTTC
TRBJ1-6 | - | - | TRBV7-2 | CASSSGLGGNSPLHF | TGTGCCAGCAGCTCCGGACTGGGGGGGAATTCACCCCTCCACTTT
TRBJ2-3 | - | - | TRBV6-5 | CASRRTGGTDTQYF | TGTGCCAGCAGACGAACCGGGGGCACAGATACGCAGTATTTT
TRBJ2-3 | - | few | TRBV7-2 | CASRITQGYDTQYF | TGTGCCAGCAGGATTACACAGGGATACGATACGCAGTATTTT
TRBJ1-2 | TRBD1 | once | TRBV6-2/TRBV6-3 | CASSYRTGMGYGYTF | TGTGCCAGCAGTTACCGGACAGGGATGGGCTATGGCTACACCTTC
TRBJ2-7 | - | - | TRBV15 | CATSRDRGHEQYF | TGTGCCACCAGCAGAGATCGGGGCCACGAGCAGTACTTC
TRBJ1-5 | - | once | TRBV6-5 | CASSSYSNQPQHF | TGTGCCAGCAGTTCATATAGCAATCAGCCCCAGCATTTT
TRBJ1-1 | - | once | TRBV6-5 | CASSYRGNTEAFF | TGTGCCAGCAGTTACAGGGGGAACACTGAAGCTTTCTTT
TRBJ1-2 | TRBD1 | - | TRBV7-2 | CASSTPTGDGYTF | TGTGCCAGCAGCACCCCGACAGGGGATGGCTACACCTTC
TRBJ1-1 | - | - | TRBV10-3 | CAISALNTEAFF | TGTGCCATCAGTGCGCTGAACACTGAAGCTTTCTTT
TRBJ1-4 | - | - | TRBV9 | CASSVGGWSNEKLFF | TGTGCCAGCAGCGTAGGGGGATGGTCTAATGAAAAACTGTTTTTT
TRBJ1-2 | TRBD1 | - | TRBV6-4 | CASSGQGGVGYTF | TGTGCCAGCAGTGGCCAGGGGGGTGTTGGCTACACCTTC
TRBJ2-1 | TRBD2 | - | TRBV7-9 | CASSLFAGGPPEQFF | TGTGCCAGCAGCTTATTTGCGGGGGGGCCCCCTGAGCAGTTCTTC
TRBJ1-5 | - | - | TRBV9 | CASSVGGQPDQPQHF | TGTGCCAGCAGCGTAGGAGGGCAGCCGGATCAGCCCCAGCATTTT
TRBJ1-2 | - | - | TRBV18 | CASSPPQEVIYGYTF | TGTGCCAGCTCACCACCCCAGGAGGTAATCTATGGCTACACCTTC
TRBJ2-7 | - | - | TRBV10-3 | CAIRSGTPYEQYF | TGTGCCATCAGGAGCGGAACCCCCTACGAGCAGTACTTC
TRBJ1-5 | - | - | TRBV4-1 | CASSQERQPRDQPQHF | TGCGCCAGCAGCCAAGAAAGGCAACCGAGGGATCAGCCCCAGCATTTT
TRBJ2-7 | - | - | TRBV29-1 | CSVEDESYEQYF | TGCAGCGTTGAAGACGAATCCTACGAGCAGTACTTC
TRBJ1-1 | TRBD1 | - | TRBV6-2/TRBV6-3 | CASSYGQAVGTEAFF | TGTGCCAGCAGTTACGGACAGGCGGTTGGCACTGAAGCTTTCTTT
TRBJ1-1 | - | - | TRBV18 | CASSPLGGPEAFF | TGTGCCAGCTCACCACTGGGTGGCCCTGAAGCTTTCTTT
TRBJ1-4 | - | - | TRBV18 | CASPVRPGANEKLFF | TGTGCCAGCCCCGTCAGGCCAGGAGCTAATGAAAAACTGTTTTTT
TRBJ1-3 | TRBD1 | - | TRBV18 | CASSPGQGLTGNTIYF | TGTGCCAGCTCACCGGGACAGGGATTAACTGGAAACACCATATATTTT
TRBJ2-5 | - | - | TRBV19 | CASSIGSQETQYF | TGTGCCAGTAGTATCGGCAGCCAAGAGACCCAGTACTTC
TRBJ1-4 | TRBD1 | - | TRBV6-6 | CASSGQGVNEKLFF | TGTGCCAGCAGCGGACAGGGAGTTAATGAAAAACTGTTTTTT
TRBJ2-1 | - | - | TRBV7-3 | CASSLQPGQYNEQFF | TGTGCCAGCAGCTTACAGCCGGGACAATACAATGAGCAGTTCTTC
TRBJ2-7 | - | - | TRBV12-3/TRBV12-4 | CASNSVGYEQYF | TGTGCCAGCAACAGCGTGGGGTACGAGCAGTACTTC
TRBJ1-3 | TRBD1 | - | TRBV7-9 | CASSTDRVIHF | TGTGCCAGCAGCACAGACAGGGTCATACATTTT
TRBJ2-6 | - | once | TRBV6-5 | CASSYGSSGANVLTF | TGTGCCAGCAGTTACGGTAGCTCTGGGGCCAACGTCCTGACTTTC
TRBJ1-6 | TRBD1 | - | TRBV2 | CASSEGTGGVAYNSPLHF | TGTGCCAGCAGCGAAGGGACAGGGGGCGTCGCCTATAATTCACCCCTCCACTTT
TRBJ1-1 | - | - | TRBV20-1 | CSASLPVSGETEAFF | TGCAGTGCTAGTCTCCCGGTCAGCGGAGAGACTGAAGCTTTCTTT
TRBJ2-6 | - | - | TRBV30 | CASAGQPYSGANVLTF | TGTGCCTCGGCGGGACAGCCTTACTCTGGGGCCAACGTCCTGACTTTC
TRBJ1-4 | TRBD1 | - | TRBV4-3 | CASSPGGSNEKLFF | TGCGCCAGCAGCCCAGGGGGTTCTAATGAAAAACTGTTTTTT
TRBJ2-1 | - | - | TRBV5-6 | CASSTPQGYNEQFF | TGTGCCAGCAGCACCCCACAGGGTTACAATGAGCAGTTCTTC
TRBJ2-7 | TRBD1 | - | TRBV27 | CASSPTPTGQGAGEQYF | TGTGCCAGCAGTCCAACCCCTACGGGACAGGGAGCCGGCGAGCAGTACTTC
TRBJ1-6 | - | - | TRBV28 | CASSLGGAGQSPLHF | TGTGCCAGCAGTTTAGGGGGGGCAGGGCAATCACCCCTCCACTTT
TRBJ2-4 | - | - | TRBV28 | CASRGRSKNIQYF | TGTGCCAGTCGGGGGAGGTCCAAAAACATTCAGTACTTC
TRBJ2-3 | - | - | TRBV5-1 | CASSLVWGGTDTQYF | TGCGCCAGCAGCTTGGTGTGGGGGGGCACAGATACGCAGTATTTT
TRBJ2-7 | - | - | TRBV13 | CASSFRGPYEQYF | TGTGCCAGCAGCTTTCGGGGTCCCTACGAGCAGTACTTC
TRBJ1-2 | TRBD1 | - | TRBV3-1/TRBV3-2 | CASAEAGGSYTF | TGTGCCAGCGCAGAGGCAGGGGGCTCTTACACCTTC
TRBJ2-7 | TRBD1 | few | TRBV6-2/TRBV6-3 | CASSYPGTVGDEQYF | TGTGCCAGCAGTTACCCCGGGACAGTAGGTGACGAGCAGTACTTC
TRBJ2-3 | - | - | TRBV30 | CAWSVPGTSDTQYF | TGTGCCTGGAGTGTACCCGGGACATCAGATACGCAGTATTTT
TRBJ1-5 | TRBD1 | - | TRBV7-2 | CASRPTGTGNNQPQHF | TGTGCCAGCAGGCCGACCGGGACAGGGAACAATCAGCCCCAGCATTTT